This TCR beta chain is from a study of cytomegalovirus exposure and HLA in healthy donors. Overall study findings and caveats: Association with HLA alleles at 0.05 false discovery rate was found for 17,000 or so TCR beta sequences in a later analysis.

The germline V gene has CDR1 SGHDT and CDR2 YYEEEE. This CDR3 spans 13 amino acids. Trimming left V 1 base short and J 5 bases short, with 7 bases between. With 60 Vbeta and 13 Jbeta primers, the PCR was carried out. TCRdb's copy holds only in-frame clones and misses some; the assay was immunoSEQ multiplex PCR. In the table there are tens of thousands of clones, around four fifths of which are singletons. Regarding this clone: Its antigen is undetermined.

The source of this sequence is a male donor in good health and CMV-seropositive. Sequences were obtained from PBMCs. The V call is TRBV5-6, the J call TRBJ2-1, with D hard to call. Here the CDR3 DNA reads TGTGCCAGCAGCTTGCCGGAGAACAATGAGCAGTTCTTC. Encoded protein: CASSLPENNEQFF.